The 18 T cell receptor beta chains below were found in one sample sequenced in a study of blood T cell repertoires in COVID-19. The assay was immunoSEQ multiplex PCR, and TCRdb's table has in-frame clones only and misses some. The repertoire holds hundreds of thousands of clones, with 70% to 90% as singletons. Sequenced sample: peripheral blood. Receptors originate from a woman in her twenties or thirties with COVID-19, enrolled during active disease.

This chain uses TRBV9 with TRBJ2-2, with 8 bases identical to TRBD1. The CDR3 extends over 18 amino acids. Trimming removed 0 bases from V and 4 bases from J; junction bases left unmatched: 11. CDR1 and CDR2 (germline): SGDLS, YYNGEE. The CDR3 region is CASSVATVTGVGTGELFF. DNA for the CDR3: TGTGCCAGCAGCGTAGCTACGGTGACAGGGGTTGGCACCGGGGAGCTGTTTTTT.

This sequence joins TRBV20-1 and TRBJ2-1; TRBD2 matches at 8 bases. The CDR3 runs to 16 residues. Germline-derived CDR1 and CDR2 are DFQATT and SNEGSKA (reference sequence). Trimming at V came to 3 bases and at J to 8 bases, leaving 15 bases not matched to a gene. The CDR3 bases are TGCAGTGCTAGTCCCAATAGCGGGAATAGCGTCGATGAGCAGTTCTTC. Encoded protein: CSASPNSGNSVDEQFF.

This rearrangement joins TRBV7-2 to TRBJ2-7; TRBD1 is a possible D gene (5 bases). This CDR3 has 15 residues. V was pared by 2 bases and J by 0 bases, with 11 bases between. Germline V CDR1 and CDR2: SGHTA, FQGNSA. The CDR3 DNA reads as TGTGCCAGCAGCTTAATGGGGCAGCGCTCCTACGAGCAGTACTTC. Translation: CASSLMGQRSYEQYF.

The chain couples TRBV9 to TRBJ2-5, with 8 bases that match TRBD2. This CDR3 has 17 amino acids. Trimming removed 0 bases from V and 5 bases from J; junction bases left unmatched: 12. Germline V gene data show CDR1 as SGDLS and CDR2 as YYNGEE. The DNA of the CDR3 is TGTGCCAGCAGCGTAGCTCCCGGACTAGCCGATGGGGAGACCCAGTACTTC. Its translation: CASSVAPGLADGETQYF.

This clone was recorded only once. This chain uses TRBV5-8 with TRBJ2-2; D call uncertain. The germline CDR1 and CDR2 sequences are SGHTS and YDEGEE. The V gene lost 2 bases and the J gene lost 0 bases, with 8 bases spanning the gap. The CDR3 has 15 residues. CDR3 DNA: TGTGCCAGCAGCTTCCACACAGCGAACACCGGGGAGCTGTTTTTT. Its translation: CASSFHTANTGELFF.

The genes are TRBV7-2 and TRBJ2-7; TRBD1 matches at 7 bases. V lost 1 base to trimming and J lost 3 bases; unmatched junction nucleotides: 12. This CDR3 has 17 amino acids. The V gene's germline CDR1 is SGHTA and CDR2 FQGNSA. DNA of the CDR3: TGTGCCAGCAGCTTAGATCGTGCGGCAGGGGGTAACTACGAGCAGTACTTC. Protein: CASSLDRAAGGNYEQYF.

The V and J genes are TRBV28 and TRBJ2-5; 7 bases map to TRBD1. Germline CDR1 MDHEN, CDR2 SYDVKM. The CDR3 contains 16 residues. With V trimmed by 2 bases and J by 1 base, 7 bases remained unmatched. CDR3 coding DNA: TGTGCCAGCAGTTTAACGACAGGGACCTTCCAAGAGACCCAGTACTTC. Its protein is CASSLTTGTFQETQYF.

The CDR3 is CASGLWTGGGDEQFF. The CDR3 nucleotides are TGTGCTAGTGGTTTATGGACAGGGGGCGGCGATGAGCAGTTCTTC. The chain employs TRBV12-5 and TRBJ2-1, with 11 bases lining up with TRBD1. Germline trimming cut 3 bases from V and 8 bases from J; bases unmatched to any gene: 6. Germline V gene sequence: CDR1 LGHNT, CDR2 FRNRAP. The CDR3 is made up of 15 amino acids.

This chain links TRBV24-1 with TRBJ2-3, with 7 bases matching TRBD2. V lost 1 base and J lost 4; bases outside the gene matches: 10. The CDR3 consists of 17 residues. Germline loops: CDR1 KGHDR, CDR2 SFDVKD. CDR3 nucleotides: TGTGCCACCAGTGATTTCAATACCGGGACTATTGCAGATACGCAGTATTTT. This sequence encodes CATSDFNTGTIADTQYF.

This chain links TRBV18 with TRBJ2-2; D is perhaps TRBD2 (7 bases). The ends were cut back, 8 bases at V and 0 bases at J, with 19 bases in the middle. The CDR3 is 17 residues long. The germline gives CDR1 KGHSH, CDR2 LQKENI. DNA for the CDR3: TGTGCCAGCCCGGGGGGACACCCCGAAACGAACACCGGGGAGCTGTTTTTT. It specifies CASPGGHPETNTGELFF.

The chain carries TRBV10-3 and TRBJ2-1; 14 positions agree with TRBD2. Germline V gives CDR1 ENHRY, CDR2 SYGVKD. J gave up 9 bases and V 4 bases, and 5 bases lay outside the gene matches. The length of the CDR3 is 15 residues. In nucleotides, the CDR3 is TGTGCCATCAGTGCCGGGACTAGCGGGGGCAGTGAGCAGTTCTTC. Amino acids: CAISAGTSGGSEQFF.

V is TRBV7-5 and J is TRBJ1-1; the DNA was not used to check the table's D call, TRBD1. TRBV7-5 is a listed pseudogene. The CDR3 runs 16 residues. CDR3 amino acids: CARSLGQGVGKIGAFF. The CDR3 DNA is TGTGCCAGAAGCCTCGGACAGGGGGTTGGTAAGATCGGGGCTTTCTTT.

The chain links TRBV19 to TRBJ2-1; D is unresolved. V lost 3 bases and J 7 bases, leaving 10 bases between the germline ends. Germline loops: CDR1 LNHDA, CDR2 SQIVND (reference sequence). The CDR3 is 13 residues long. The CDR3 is CASSMEARNEQFF. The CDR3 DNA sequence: TGTGCCAGTAGTATGGAAGCGCGGAATGAGCAGTTCTTC.

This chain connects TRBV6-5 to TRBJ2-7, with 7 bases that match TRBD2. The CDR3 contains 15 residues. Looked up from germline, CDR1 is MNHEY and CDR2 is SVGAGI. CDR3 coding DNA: TGTGCCAGCAGCGAGGGACTAATAGGTATCTACGAGCAGCACGTC. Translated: CASSEGLIGIYEQHV.

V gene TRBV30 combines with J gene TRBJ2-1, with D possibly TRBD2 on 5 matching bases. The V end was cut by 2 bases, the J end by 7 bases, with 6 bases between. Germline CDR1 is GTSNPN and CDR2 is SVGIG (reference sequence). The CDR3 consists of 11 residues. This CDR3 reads CAWSWRNEQFF. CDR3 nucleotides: TGTGCCTGGAGTTGGAGGAATGAGCAGTTCTTC.

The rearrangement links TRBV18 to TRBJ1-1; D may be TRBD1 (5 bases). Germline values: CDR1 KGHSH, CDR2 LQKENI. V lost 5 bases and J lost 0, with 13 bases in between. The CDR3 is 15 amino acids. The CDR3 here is CASSGTGRVNTEAFF. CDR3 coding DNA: TGTGCCAGCTCAGGCACAGGAAGAGTGAACACTGAAGCTTTCTTT.

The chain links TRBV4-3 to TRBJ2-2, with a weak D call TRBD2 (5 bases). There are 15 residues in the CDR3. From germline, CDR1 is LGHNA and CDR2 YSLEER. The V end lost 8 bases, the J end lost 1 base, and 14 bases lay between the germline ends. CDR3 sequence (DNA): TGCGCCAGCGCCGCGGACTTGATGAACACCGGGGAGCTGTTTTTT. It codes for CASAADLMNTGELFF.

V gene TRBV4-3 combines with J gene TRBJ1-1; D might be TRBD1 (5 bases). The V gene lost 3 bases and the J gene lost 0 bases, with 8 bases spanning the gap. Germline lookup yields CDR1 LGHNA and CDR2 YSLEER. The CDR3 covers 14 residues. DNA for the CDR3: TGCGCCAGCAGCCATACAGGCGTGAACACTGAAGCTTTCTTT. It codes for CASSHTGVNTEAFF.